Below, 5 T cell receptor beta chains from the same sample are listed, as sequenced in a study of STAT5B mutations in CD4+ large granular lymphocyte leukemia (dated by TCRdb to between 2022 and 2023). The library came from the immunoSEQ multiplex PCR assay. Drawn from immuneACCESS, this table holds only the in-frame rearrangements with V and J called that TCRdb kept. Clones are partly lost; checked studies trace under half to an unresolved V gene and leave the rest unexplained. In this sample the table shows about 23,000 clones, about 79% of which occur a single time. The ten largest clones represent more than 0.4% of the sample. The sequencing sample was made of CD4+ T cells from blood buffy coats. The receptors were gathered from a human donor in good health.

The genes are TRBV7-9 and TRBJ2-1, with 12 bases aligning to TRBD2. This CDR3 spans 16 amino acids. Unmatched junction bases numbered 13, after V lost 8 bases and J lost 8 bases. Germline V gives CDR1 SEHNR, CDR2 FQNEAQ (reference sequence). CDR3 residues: CASGLAGGLDVYEQFF. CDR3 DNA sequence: TGTGCCAGCGGGCTAGCGGGAGGGCTGGACGTCTATGAGCAGTTCTTC.

The CDR3 sequence is CASNLGGYNEQFF. In DNA form, the CDR3 reads TGTGCCAGCAATTTGGGAGGGTACAATGAGCAGTTCTTC. The chain joins TRBV11-3 to TRBJ2-1, with 7 bases fitting TRBD2. Germline loops: CDR1 SGHNT, CDR2 YENEEA. V lost 7 bases to trimming and J lost 4 bases; unmatched junction nucleotides: 4. The CDR3 totals 13 residues.

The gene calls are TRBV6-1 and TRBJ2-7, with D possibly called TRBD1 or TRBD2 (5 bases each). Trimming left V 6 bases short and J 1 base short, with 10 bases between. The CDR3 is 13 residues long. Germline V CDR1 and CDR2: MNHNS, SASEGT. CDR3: CASSRDASYEQYF. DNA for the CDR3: TGTGCCAGCAGCCGGGACGCTTCCTACGAGCAGTACTTC.

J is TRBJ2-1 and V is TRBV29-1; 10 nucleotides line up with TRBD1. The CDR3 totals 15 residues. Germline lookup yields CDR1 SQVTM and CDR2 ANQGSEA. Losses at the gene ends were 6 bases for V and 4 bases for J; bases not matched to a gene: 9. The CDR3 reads CSVGIGQGVYNEQFF. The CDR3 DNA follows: TGCAGCGTAGGTATAGGACAGGGGGTGTACAATGAGCAGTTCTTC.

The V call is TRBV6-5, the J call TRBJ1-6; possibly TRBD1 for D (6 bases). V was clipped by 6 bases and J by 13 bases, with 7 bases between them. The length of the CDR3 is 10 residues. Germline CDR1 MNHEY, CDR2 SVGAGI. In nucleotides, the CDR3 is TGTGCCAGCAGGAGGGGGCCCCTCCACTTT. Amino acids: CASRRGPLHF.